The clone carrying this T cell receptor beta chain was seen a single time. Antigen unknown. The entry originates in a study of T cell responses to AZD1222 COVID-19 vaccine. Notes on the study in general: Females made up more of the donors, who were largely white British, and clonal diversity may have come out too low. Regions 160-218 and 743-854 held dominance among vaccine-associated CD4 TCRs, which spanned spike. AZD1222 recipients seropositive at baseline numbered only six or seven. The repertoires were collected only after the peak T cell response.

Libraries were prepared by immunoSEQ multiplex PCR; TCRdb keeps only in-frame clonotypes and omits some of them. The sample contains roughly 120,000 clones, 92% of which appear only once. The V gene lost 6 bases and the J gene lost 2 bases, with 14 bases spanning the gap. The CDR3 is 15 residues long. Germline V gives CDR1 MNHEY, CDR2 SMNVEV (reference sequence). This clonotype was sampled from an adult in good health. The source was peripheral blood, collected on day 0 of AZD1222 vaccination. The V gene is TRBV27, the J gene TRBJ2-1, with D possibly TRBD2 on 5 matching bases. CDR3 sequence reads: CASRPLAGAYNEQFF. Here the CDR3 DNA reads TGTGCCAGCAGACCCCTAGCCGGCGCCTACAATGAGCAGTTCTTC.